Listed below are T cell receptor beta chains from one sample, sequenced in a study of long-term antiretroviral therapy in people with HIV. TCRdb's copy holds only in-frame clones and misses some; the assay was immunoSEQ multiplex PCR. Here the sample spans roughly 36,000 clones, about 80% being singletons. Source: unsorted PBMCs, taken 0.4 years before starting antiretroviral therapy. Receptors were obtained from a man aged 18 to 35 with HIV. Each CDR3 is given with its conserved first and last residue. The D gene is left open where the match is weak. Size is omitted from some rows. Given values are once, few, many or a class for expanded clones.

CDR3 protein: CASSVQASYEQYF
CDR3 DNA: TGTGCCAGCAGTGTGCAGGCCTCCTACGAGCAGTACTTC
J gene: TRBJ2-7
clone size: few
D gene: .
V gene: TRBV2

CDR3 protein: CASSWGGPGHSGNTIYF
CDR3 DNA: TGTGCCAGCAGTTGGGGGGGGCCGGGGCACTCTGGAAACACCATATATTTT
J gene: TRBJ1-3
clone size: few
D gene: .
V gene: TRBV27

CDR3 protein: CASSWGDRVGHEQYF
CDR3 DNA: TGCGCCAGCAGCTGGGGGGACAGGGTCGGCCACGAGCAGTACTTC
J gene: TRBJ2-7
clone size: .
D gene: TRBD1
V gene: TRBV5-1

CDR3 protein: CAWSVGQGPNYGYTF
CDR3 DNA: TGTGCCTGGAGTGTAGGGCAGGGCCCTAACTATGGCTACACCTTC
J gene: TRBJ1-2
clone size: .
D gene: .
V gene: TRBV30

CDR3 protein: CASSVSGIWEKLFF
CDR3 DNA: TGTGCCAGCAGTGTCTCGGGGATCTGGGAAAAACTGTTTTTT
J gene: TRBJ1-4
clone size: .
D gene: .
V gene: TRBV2

CDR3 protein: CASSMQGPETQYF
CDR3 DNA: TGTGCCAGTAGTATGCAGGGTCCGGAGACCCAGTACTTC
J gene: TRBJ2-5
clone size: .
D gene: .
V gene: TRBV19

CDR3 protein: CARGGTSYNEQFF
CDR3 DNA: TGTGCCAGGGGGGGGACCTCCTACAATGAGCAGTTCTTC
J gene: TRBJ2-1
clone size: .
D gene: TRBD2
V gene: TRBV2

CDR3 protein: CASSLARRRSENTGELFF
CDR3 DNA: TGTGCCAGCAGCTTAGCCCGAAGGAGGTCAGAGAACACCGGGGAGCTGTTTTTT
J gene: TRBJ2-2
clone size: .
D gene: .
V gene: TRBV7-6

CDR3 protein: CASSQGGTEAFF
CDR3 DNA: TGTGCCAGCAGTCAGGGAGGCACTGAAGCTTTCTTT
J gene: TRBJ1-1
clone size: .
D gene: .
V gene: TRBV2

CDR3 protein: CASPRDSGTSGSNEQFF
CDR3 DNA: TGTGCCAGCCCGCGGGACAGCGGGACTAGCGGGAGTAATGAGCAGTTCTTC
J gene: TRBJ2-1
clone size: .
D gene: TRBD2
V gene: TRBV18

CDR3 protein: CALRRGANYGYTF
CDR3 DNA: TGTGCCCTGAGACGAGGGGCCAACTATGGCTACACCTTC
J gene: TRBJ1-2
clone size: .
D gene: .
V gene: TRBV30

CDR3 protein: CASSLDWEGREGYTF
CDR3 DNA: TGTGCCAGCAGCTTGGATTGGGAGGGGAGGGAGGGCTACACCTTC
J gene: TRBJ1-2
clone size: .
D gene: .
V gene: TRBV5-4

CDR3 protein: CASSAQGNSNQPQHF
CDR3 DNA: TGTGCCAGCAGTGCTCAGGGAAATAGCAATCAGCCCCAGCATTTT
J gene: TRBJ1-5
clone size: few
D gene: .
V gene: TRBV6-1

CDR3 protein: CSVAGTGHYEQYF
CDR3 DNA: TGCAGCGTGGCCGGGACAGGGCACTACGAGCAGTACTTC
J gene: TRBJ2-7
clone size: .
D gene: TRBD1
V gene: TRBV29-1

CDR3 protein: CASSPGTGPTDTQYF
CDR3 DNA: TGTGCCAGCAGCCCCGGGACTGGGCCCACAGATACGCAGTATTTT
J gene: TRBJ2-3
clone size: .
D gene: .
V gene: TRBV7-3

CDR3 protein: CASSGGGTGLEKLFF
CDR3 DNA: TGTGCCAGCAGTGGCGGGGGGACAGGGCTGGAAAAACTGTTTTTT
J gene: TRBJ1-4
clone size: .
D gene: TRBD1
V gene: TRBV6-1

CDR3 protein: CASSVEGAFNEKLFF
CDR3 DNA: TGTGCCAGCAGCGTAGAAGGGGCGTTCAATGAAAAACTGTTTTTT
J gene: TRBJ1-4
clone size: .
D gene: .
V gene: TRBV9

CDR3 protein: CASSLGRGRQPQHF
CDR3 DNA: TGTGCCAGCAGCCTAGGGAGGGGCCGACAGCCCCAGCATTTT
J gene: TRBJ1-5
clone size: .
D gene: .
V gene: TRBV7-2

CDR3 protein: CASSYPQGLYTGELFF
CDR3 DNA: TGTGCCAGCAGCTATCCTCAAGGACTCTACACCGGGGAGCTGTTTTTT
J gene: TRBJ2-2
clone size: .
D gene: .
V gene: TRBV5-5

CDR3 protein: CASSQIGTSGSYEQYF
CDR3 DNA: TGCGCCAGCAGCCAAATCGGGACTAGCGGGAGCTACGAGCAGTACTTC
J gene: TRBJ2-7
clone size: .
D gene: TRBD2
V gene: TRBV4-1

CDR3 protein: CASSKGAGSSYEQYF
CDR3 DNA: TGTGCCAGTAGTAAGGGAGCGGGTAGCAGCTACGAGCAGTACTTC
J gene: TRBJ2-7
clone size: .
D gene: .
V gene: TRBV19

CDR3 protein: CASSLRGGGLSQPQHF
CDR3 DNA: TGTGCCAGCAGTCTCAGGGGAGGGGGATTATCCCAGCCCCAGCATTTT
J gene: TRBJ1-5
clone size: .
D gene: .
V gene: TRBV13

CDR3 protein: CASSDNRVYEQYF
CDR3 DNA: TGCGCCAGCAGTGATAACAGGGTCTACGAGCAGTACTTC
J gene: TRBJ2-7
clone size: .
D gene: .
V gene: TRBV10-1

CDR3 protein: CASSPSGRYLNEQFF
CDR3 DNA: TGTGCCAGCAGCCCTAGCGGGAGGTATTTGAATGAGCAGTTCTTC
J gene: TRBJ2-1
clone size: .
D gene: TRBD2
V gene: TRBV7-9

CDR3 protein: CASSEGGGADTQYF
CDR3 DNA: TGCGCCAGCAGTGAGGGCGGGGGCGCAGATACGCAGTATTTT
J gene: TRBJ2-3
clone size: .
D gene: .
V gene: TRBV10-1

CDR3 protein: CAWSVTGSSISNQPQHF
CDR3 DNA: TGTGCCTGGAGTGTCACAGGGTCGTCGATTAGCAATCAGCCCCAGCATTTT
J gene: TRBJ1-5
clone size: .
D gene: .
V gene: TRBV30